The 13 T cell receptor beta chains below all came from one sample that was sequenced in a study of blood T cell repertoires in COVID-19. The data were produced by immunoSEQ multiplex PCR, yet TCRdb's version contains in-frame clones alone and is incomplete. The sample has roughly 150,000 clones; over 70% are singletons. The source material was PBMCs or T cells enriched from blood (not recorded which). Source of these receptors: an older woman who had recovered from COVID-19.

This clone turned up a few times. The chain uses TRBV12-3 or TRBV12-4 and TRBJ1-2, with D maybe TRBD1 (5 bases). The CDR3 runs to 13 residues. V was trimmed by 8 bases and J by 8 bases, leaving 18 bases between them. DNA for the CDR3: TGTGCCAGCGTATCCGGGGGGTCGGACGGCTACACCTTC. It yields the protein CASVSGGSDGYTF.

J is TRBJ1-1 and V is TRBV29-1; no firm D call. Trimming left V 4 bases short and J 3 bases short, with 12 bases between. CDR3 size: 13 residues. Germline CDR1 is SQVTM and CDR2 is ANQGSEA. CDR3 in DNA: TGCAGCGTTGCTCCAGGAGGCCACACTGAAGCTTTCTTT. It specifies CSVAPGGHTEAFF.

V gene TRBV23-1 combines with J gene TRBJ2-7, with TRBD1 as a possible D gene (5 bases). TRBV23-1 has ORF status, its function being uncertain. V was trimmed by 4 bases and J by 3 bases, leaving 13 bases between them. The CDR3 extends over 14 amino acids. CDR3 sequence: CASSPRVVVYEQYF. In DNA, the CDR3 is TGCGCCAGCAGTCCCAGGGTAGTGGTCTACGAGCAGTACTTC.

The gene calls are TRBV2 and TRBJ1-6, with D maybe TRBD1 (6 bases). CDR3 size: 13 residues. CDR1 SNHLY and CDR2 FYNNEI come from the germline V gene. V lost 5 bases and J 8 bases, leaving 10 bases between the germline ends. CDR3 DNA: TGTGCCAGCAGTCTCAGGGGTGATTCACCCCTCCACTTT. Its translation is CASSLRGDSPLHF.

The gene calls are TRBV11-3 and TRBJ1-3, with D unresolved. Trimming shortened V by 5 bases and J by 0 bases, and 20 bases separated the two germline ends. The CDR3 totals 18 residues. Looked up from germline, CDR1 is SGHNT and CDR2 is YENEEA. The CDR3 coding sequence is TGTGCCAGCAGCCCCATAAGTATCAGGCCCTGCTCTGGAAACACCATATATTTT. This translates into CASSPISIRPCSGNTIYF.

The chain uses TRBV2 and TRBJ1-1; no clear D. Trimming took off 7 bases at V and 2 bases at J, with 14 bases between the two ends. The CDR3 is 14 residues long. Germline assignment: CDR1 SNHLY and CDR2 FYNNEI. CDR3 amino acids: CASTRGSFNTEAFF. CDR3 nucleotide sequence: TGTGCCAGCACGAGAGGCAGTTTTAACACTGAAGCTTTCTTT.

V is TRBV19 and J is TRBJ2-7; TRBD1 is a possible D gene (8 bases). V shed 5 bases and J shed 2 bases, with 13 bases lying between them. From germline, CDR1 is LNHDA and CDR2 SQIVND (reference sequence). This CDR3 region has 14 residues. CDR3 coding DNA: TGTGCCAGTAGTGCACAGGGGGGGGCCTACGAGCAGTACTTC. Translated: CASSAQGGAYEQYF.

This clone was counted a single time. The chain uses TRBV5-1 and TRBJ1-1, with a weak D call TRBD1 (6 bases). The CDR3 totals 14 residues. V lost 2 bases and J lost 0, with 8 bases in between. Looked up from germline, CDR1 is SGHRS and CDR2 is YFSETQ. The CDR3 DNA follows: TGCGCCAGCAGCTTACGACAGGTGAACACTGAAGCTTTCTTT. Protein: CASSLRQVNTEAFF.

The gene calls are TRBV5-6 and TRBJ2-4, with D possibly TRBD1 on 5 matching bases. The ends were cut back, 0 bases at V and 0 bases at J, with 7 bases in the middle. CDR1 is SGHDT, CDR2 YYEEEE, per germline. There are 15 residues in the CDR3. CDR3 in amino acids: CASSLDRLAKNIQYF. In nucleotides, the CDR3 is TGTGCCAGCAGCTTGGACAGGCTAGCCAAAAACATTCAGTACTTC.

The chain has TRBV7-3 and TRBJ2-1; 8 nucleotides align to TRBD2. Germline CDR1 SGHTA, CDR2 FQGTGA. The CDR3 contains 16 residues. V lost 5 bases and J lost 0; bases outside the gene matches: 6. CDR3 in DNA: TGTGCCAGCAGCCAATTCGCGGGGGGCTCCTACAATGAGCAGTTCTTC. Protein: CASSQFAGGSYNEQFF.

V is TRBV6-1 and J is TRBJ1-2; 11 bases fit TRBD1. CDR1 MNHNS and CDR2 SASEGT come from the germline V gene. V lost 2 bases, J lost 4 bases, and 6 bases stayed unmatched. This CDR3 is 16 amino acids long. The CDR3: CASSEIGQGAGYGYTF. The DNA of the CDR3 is TGTGCCAGCAGTGAAATTGGACAGGGGGCGGGCTATGGCTACACCTTC.

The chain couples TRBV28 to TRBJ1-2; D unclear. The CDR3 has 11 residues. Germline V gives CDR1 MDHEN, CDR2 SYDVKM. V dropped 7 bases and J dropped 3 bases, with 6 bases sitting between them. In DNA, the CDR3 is TGTGCCAGCAACAGTTACTATGGCTACACCTTC. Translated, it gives CASNSYYGYTF.

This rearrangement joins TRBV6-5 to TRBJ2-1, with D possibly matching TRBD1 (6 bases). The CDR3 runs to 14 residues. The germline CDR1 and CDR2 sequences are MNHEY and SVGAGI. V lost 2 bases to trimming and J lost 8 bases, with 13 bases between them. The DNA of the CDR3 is TGTGCCAGCAGTTACAGGGGGTTGCGCGATGAGCAGTTCTTC. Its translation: CASSYRGLRDEQFF.